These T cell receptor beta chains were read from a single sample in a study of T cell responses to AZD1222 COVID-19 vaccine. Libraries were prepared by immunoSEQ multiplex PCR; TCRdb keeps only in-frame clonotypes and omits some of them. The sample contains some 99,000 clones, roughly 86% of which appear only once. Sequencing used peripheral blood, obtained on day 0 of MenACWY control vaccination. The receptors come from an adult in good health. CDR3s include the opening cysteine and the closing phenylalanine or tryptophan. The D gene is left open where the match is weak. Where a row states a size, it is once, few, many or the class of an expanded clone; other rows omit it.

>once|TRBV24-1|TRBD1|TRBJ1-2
CATSSQGYGYTF
TGTGCCACCAGCTCACAGGGGTATGGCTACACCTTC
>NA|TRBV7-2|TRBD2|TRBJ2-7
CASSFRTSGRGEQYF
TGTGCCAGCAGCTTCAGGACTAGCGGGAGAGGGGAGCAGTACTTC
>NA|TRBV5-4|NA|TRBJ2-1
CASSLQALIGSYNEQFF
TGTGCCAGCAGCTTGCAGGCCCTAATTGGCTCCTACAATGAGCAGTTCTTC
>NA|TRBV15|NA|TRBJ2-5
CATSRKGEIQETQYF
TGTGCCACCAGCAGAAAAGGGGAGATTCAAGAGACCCAGTACTTC
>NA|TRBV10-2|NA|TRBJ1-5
CASSDPLGQPQHF
TGCGCCAGCAGTGACCCCCTGGGGCAGCCCCAGCATTTT
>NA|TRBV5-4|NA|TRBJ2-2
CASSFLRGDTGELFF
TGTGCCAGCAGCTTCCTCAGGGGTGACACCGGGGAGCTGTTTTTT
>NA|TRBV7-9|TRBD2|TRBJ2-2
CASSLGGSRVGELFF
TGTGCCAGCAGCCTAGGCGGGAGTAGGGTCGGGGAGCTGTTTTTT
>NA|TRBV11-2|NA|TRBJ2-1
CASSPTGGGHSGYEQFF
TGTGCCAGCAGCCCAACCGGCGGAGGGCACTCCGGCTATGAGCAGTTCTTC
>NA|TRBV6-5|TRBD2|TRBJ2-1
CASTTSGGYNEQFF
TGTGCCAGTACGACTAGCGGGGGATACAATGAGCAGTTCTTC
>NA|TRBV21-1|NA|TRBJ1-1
CASPLGGTGVTEAFF
TGTGCCAGTCCCCTCGGCGGGACAGGGGTCACTGAAGCTTTCTTT
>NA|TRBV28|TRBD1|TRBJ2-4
CASSLGQGGSISENIQYF
TGTGCCAGCAGTTTGGGACAGGGAGGGTCAATCTCAGAAAACATTCAGTACTTC